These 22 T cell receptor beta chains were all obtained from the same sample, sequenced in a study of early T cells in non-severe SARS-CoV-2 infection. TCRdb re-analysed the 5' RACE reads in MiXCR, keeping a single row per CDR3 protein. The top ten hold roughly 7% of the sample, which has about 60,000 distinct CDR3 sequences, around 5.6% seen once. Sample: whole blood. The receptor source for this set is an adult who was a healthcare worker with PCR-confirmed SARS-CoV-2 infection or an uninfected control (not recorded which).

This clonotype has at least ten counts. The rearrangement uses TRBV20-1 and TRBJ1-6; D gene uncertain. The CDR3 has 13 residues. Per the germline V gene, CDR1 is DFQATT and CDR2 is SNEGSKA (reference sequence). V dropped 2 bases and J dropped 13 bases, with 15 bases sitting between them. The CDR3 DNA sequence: TGCAGTGCTAGACGGCCGGGCGAGGACCCCCTCCACTTT. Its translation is CSARRPGEDPLHF.

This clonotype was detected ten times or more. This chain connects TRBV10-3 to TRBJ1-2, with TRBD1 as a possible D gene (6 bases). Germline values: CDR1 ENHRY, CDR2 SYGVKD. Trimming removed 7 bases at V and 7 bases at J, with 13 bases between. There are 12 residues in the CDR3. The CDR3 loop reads CAITQGGSGYTF. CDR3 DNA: TGTGCCATCACCCAAGGGGGTAGTGGCTACACCTTC.

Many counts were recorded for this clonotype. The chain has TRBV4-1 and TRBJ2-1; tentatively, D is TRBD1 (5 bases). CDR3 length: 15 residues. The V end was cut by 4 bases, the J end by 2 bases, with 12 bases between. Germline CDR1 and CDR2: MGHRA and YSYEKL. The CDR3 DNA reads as TGCGCCAGCAGCCGAGACAGTGGCACCTACAATGAGCAGTTCTTC. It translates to CASSRDSGTYNEQFF.

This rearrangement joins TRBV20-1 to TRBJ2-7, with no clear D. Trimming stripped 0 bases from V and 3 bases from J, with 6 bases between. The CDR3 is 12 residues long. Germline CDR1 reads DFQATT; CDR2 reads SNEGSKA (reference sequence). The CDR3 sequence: CSAREESYEQYF. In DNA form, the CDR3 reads TGCAGTGCTAGAGAAGAAAGCTACGAGCAGTACTTC.

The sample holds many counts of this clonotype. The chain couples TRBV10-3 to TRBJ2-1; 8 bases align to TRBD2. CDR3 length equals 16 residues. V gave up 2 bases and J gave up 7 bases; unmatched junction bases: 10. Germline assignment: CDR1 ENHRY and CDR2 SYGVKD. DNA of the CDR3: TGTGCCATCAGTGAGGCGGTAGCGGGGACGGGGAATGAGCAGTTCTTC. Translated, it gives CAISEAVAGTGNEQFF.

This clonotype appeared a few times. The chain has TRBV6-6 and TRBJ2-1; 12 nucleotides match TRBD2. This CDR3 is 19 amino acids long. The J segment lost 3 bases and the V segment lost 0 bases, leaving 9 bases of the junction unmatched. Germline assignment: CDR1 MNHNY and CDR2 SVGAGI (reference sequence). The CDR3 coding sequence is TGTGCCAGCAGTTACTCCGGTCTAGCGGGGGGGCCGTTCTACAATGAGCAGTTCTTC. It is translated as CASSYSGLAGGPFYNEQFF.

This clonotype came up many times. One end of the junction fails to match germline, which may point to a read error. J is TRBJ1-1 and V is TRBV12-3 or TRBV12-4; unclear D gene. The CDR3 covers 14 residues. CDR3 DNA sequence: TGTGCCAGCAGTCTAGCGAATACGGCCACTGAAGCTTTCTTT. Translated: CASSLANTATEAFF.

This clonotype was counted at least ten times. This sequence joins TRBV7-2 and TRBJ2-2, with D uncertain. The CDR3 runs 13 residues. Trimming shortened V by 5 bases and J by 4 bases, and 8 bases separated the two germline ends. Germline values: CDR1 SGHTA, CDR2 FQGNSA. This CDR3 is CASSRSGTGELFF. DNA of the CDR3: TGTGCCAGCAGCCGCTCGGGCACCGGGGAGCTGTTTTTT.

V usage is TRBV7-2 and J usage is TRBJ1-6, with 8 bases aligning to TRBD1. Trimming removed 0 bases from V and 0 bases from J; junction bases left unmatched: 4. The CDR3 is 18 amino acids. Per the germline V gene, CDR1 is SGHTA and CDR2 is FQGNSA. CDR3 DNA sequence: TGTGCCAGCAGCTTAGCGCTTACAGGGGGCTCCTATAATTCACCCCTCCACTTT. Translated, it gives CASSLALTGGSYNSPLHF.

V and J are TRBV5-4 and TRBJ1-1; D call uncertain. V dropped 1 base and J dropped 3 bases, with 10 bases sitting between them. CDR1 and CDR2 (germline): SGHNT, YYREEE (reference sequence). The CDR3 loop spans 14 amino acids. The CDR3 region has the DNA TGTGCCAGCAGCTTGTTCTTACGAGACACTGAAGCTTTCTTT. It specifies CASSLFLRDTEAFF.

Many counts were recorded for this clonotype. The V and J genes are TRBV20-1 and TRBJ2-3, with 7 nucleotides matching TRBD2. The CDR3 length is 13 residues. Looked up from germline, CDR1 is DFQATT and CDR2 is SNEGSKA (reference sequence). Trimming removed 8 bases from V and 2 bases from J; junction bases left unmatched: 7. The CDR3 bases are TGCAGTTCTCATGCGGGAGTCACAGATACGCAGTATTTT. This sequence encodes CSSHAGVTDTQYF.

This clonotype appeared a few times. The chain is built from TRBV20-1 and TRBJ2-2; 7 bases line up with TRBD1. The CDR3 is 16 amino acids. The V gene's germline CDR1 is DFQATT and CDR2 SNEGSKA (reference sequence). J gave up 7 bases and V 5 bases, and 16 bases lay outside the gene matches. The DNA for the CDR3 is TGCAGTGCTCTAGGGCGGGCAGGGGGTCTCAGCGGGGAGCTGTTTTTT. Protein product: CSALGRAGGLSGELFF.

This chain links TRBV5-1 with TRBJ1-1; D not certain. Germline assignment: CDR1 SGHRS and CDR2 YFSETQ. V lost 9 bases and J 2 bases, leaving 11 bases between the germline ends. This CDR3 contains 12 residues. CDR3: CANKGPNTEAFF. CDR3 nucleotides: TGCGCCAATAAAGGGCCTAACACTGAAGCTTTCTTT.

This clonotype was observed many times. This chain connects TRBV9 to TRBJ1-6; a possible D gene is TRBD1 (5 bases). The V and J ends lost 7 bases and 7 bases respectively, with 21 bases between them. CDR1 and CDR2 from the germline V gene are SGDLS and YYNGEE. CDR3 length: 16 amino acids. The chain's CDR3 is CASSSLSGGGNSPLHF. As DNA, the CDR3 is TGTGCCAGCTCCTCCCTAAGCGGGGGAGGGAATTCACCCCTCCACTTT.

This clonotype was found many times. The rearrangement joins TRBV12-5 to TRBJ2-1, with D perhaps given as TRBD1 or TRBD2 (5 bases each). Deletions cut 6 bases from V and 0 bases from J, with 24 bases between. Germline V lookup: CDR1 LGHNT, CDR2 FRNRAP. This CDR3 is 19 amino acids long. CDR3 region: CASGGRDPRERSSYNEQFF. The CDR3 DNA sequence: TGTGCTAGTGGCGGCCGGGACCCCCGCGAAAGGAGCTCCTACAATGAGCAGTTCTTC.

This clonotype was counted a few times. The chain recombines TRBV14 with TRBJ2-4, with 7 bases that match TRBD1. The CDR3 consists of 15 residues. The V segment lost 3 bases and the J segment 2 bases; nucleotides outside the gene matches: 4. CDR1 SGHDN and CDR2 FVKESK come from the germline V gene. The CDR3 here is CASSHPQGTKNIQYF. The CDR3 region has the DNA TGTGCCAGCAGCCACCCACAGGGGACCAAAAACATTCAGTACTTC.

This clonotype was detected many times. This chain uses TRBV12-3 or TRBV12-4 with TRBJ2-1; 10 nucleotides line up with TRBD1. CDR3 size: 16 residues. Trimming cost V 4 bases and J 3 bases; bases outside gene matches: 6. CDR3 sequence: CASSWAGTGVYNEQFF. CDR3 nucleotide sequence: TGTGCCAGCAGTTGGGCCGGGACAGGGGTCTACAATGAGCAGTTCTTC.

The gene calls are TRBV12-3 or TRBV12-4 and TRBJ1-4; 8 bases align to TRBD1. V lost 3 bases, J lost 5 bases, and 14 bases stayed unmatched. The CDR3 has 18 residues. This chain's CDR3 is CASSFDFLNRGENEKLFF. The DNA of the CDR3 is TGTGCCAGCAGTTTCGATTTCCTAAACAGGGGGGAAAATGAAAAACTGTTTTTT.

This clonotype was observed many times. In nucleotides, the CDR3 is TGTGCCAGCAGCTCACCGACTAGCGGGGGATTACTAGCCAAAAACATTCAGTACTTC. Amino acids: CASSSPTSGGLLAKNIQYF. The rearrangement joins TRBV7-9 to TRBJ2-4; 12 bases line up with TRBD2. Trimming at V came to 4 bases and at J to 0 bases, leaving 10 bases not matched to a gene. Germline CDR1 reads SEHNR; CDR2 reads FQNEAQ (reference sequence). There are 19 residues in the CDR3.

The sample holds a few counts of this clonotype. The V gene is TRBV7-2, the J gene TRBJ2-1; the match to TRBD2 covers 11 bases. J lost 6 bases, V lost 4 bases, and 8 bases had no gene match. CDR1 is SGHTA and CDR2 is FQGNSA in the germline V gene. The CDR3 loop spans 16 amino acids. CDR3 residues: CASSSPRLAGINEQFF. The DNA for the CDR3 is TGTGCCAGCAGCTCCCCCCGACTAGCGGGGATCAATGAGCAGTTCTTC.

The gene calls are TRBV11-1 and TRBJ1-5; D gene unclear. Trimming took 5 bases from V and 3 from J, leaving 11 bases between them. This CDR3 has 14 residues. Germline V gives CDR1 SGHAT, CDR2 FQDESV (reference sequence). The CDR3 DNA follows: TGTGCCAGCAGCCTAGGGAATACCAATCAGCCCCAGCATTTT. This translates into CASSLGNTNQPQHF. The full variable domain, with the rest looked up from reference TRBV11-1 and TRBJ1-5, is EAEVAQSPRYKITEKSQAVAFWCDPISGHATLYWYRQILGQGPELLVQFQDESVVDDSQLPKDRFSAERLKGVDSTLKIQPAELGDSAMYLCASSLGNTNQPQHFGDGTRLSIL.

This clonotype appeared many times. CDR3 nucleotide sequence: TGTGCCAGCAGGGAGGCATACTCTGGAAACACCATATATTTT. Residues: CASREAYSGNTIYF. J is TRBJ1-3 and V is TRBV12-3 or TRBV12-4; unclear D gene. The CDR3 has 14 amino acids. Between the trimmed V and J ends, which lost 6 bases and 0 bases, there was a span of 9 bases.